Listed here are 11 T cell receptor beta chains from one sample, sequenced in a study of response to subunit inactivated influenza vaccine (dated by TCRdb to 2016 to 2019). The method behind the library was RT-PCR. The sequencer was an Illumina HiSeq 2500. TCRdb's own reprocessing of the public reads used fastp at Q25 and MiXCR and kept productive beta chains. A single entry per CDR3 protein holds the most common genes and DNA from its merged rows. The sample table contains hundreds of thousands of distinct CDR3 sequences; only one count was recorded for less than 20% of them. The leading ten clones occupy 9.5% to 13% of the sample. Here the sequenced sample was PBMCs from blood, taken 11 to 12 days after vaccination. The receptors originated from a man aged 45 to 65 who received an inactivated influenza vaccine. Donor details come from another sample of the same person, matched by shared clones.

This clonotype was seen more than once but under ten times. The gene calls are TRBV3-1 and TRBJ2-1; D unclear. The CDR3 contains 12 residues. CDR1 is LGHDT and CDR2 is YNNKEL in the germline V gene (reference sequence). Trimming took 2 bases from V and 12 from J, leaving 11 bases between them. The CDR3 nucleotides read TGTGCCAGCAGCCAATTAAATGTGGGGCAGTTCTTC. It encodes CASSQLNVGQFF.

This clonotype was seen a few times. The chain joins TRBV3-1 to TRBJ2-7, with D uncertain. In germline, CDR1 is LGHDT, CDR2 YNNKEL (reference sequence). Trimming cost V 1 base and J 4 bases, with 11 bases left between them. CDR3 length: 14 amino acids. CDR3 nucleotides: TGTGCCAGCAGCCAAGTTAACTGGCGGTACGAGCAGTACTTC. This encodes CASSQVNWRYEQYF.

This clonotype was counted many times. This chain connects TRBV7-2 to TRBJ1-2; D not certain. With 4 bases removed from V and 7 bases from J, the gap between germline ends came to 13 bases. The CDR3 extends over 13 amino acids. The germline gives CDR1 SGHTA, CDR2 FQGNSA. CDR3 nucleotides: TGTGCCAGCAGCTCCCGGACCCGAGGTGGCTACACCTTC. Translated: CASSSRTRGGYTF. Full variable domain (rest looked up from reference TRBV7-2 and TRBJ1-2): GAGVSQSPSNKVTEKGKDVELRCDPISGHTALYWYRQSLGQGLEFLIYFQGNSAPDKSGLPSDRFSAERTGGSVSTLTIQRTQQEDSAVYLCASSSRTRGGYTFGSGTRLTVV.

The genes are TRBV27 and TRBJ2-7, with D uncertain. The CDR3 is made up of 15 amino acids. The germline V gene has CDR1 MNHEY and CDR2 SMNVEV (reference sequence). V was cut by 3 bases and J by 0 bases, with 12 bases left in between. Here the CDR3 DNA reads TGTGCCAGCAGTTTTGATTCCTCCAGCTCCTACGAGCAGTACTTC. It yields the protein CASSFDSSSSYEQYF.

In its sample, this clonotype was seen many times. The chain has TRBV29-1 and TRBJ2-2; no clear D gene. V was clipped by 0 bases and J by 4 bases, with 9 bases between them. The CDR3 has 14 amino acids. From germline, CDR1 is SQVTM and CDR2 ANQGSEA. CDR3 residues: CSVEEGRPTGELFF. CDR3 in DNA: TGCAGCGTTGAAGAGGGCCGACCCACCGGGGAGCTGTTTTTT.

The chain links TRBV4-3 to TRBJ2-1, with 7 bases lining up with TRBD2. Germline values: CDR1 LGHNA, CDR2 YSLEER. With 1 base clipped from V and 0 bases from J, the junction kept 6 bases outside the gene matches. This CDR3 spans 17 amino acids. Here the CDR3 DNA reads TGCGCCAGCAGCCAAGCTTCTAGCGGCGGCTCCTACAATGAGCAGTTCTTC. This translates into CASSQASSGGSYNEQFF.

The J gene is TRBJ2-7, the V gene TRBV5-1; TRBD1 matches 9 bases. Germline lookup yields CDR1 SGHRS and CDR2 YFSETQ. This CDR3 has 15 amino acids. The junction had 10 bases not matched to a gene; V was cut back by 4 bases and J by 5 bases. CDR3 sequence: CASSAGDREVNEQYF. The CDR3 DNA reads TGCGCCAGCAGCGCGGGGGACAGGGAAGTCAACGAGCAGTACTTC.

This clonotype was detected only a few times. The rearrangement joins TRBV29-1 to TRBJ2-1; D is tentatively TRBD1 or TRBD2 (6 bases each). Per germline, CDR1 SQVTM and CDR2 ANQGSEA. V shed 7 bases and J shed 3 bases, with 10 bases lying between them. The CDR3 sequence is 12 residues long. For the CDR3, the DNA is TGCAGCGGGGGGGCGGTCTACAATGAGCAGTTCTTC. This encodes CSGGAVYNEQFF.

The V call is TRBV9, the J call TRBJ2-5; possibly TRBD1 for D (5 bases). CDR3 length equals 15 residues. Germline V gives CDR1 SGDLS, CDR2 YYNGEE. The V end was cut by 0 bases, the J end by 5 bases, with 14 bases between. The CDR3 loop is CASSVDGRARETQYF. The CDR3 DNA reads TGTGCCAGCAGCGTAGACGGCAGGGCACGGGAGACCCAGTACTTC. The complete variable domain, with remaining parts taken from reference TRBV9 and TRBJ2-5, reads DSGVTQTPKHLITATGQRVTLRCSPRSGDLSVYWYQQSLDQGLQFLIQYYNGEERAKGNILERFSAQQFPDLHSELNLSSLELGDSALYFCASSVDGRARETQYFGPGTRLLVL.

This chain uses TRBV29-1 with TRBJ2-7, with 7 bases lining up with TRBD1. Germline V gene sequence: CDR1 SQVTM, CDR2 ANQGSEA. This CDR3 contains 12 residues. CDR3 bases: TGCAGTGGGGGACAGACGTTATACGAGCAGTACTTC. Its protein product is CSGGQTLYEQYF.

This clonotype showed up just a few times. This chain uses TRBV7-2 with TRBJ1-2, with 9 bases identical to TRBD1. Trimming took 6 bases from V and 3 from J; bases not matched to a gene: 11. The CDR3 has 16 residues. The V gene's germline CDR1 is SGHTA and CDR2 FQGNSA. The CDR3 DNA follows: TGTGCCAGCAGGGGCGGGACAGGGTGGTCCCACTATGGCTACACCTTC. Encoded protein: CASRGGTGWSHYGYTF.